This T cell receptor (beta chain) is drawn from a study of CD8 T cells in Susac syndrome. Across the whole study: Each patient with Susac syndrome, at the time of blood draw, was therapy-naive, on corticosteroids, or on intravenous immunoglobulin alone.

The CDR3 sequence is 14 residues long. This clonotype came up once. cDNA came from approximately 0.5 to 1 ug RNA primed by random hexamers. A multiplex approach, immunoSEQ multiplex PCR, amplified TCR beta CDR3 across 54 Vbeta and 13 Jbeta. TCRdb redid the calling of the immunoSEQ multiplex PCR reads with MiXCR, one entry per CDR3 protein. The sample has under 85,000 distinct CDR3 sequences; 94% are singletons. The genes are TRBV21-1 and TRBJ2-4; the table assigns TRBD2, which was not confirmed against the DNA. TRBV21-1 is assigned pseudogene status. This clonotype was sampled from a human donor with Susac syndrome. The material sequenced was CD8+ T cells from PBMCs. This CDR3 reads CAIPPGLAKNIQYF. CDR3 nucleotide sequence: TGTGCCATCCCGCCCGGATTAGCCAAAAACATTCAGTACTTC.